Each of the 5 T cell receptor beta chains below was sequenced from the same sample in a study of human CD8 memory T cell subsets. Sequencing libraries of TCR beta were made by UMI-labeled 5' RACE. Each CDR3 protein gets one entry in TCRdb, which reprocessed the 5' RACE reads and gives no DNA. The sample table includes 6,000 to 8,500 distinct CDR3 sequences. Sequenced sample: CD8+ T cells from PBMCs. The receptors shown here come from a human donor in good health.

The chain is built from TRBV2 and TRBJ2-1; TCRdb designates TRBD1, a call that cannot be tested without DNA. The CDR3 covers 15 residues. Looked up from germline, CDR1 is SNHLY and CDR2 is FYNNEI. The CDR3 region is CASKKGGSSYNEQFF.

This clonotype is medium-sized by frequency. This chain uses TRBV24-1 with TRBJ2-1. The germline V gene has CDR1 KGHDR and CDR2 SFDVKD. The CDR3 runs to 17 residues. The CDR3 is CATSDTRTGSSYNEQFF.

Measured by frequency, this clonotype is medium-sized. V is TRBV29-1 and J is TRBJ1-2; without DNA, the TCRdb call of TRBD1 cannot be checked. This CDR3 contains 11 residues. The germline CDR1 and CDR2 sequences are SQVTM and ANQGSEA. The CDR3 reads CSAETTYGYTF. The full variable domain, its missing parts supplied by reference TRBV29-1 and TRBJ1-2, is SAVISQKPSRDICQRGTSLTIQCQVDSQVTMMFWYRQQPGQSLTLIATANQGSEATYESGFVIDKFPISRPNLTFSTLTVSNMSPEDSSIYLCSAETTYGYTFGSGTRLTVV.

The V gene is TRBV20-1, the J gene TRBJ2-1; TCRdb's D call of TRBD2 is untestable without DNA. The germline CDR1 and CDR2 sequences are DFQATT and SNEGSKA (reference sequence). CDR3 length equals 17 residues. This CDR3 is CSARPFLTSGVSNEQFF.

The rearrangement joins TRBV27 to TRBJ2-5; TCRdb indicates TRBD1, and absent DNA this call remains unverified. The CDR3 has 17 residues. Germline V lookup: CDR1 MNHEY, CDR2 SMNVEV (reference sequence). The CDR3 region is CASSPLGARQDQETQYF.